This T cell receptor beta chain was identified during a study of T cell responses to AZD1222 COVID-19 vaccine. Sequencing was performed with immunoSEQ multiplex PCR; in TCRdb, only in-frame clones are kept and a portion is missing. The sample consists of about 110,000 clones, about 86% of them appearing once. V was pared by 3 bases and J by 4 bases, with 11 bases between. The CDR3 runs 14 residues. Germline V gives CDR1 SGHNT, CDR2 YYREEE (reference sequence). The sequencing here drew on peripheral blood, taken on day 0 of AZD1222 vaccination. The source is an adult in good health. V gene TRBV5-4 combines with J gene TRBJ1-5; D possibly corresponds to TRBD1 (6 bases). In DNA form, the CDR3 reads TGTGCCAGCAGCTCCGAGGGGGGGAATCAGCCCCAGCATTTT. Its protein is CASSSEGGNQPQHF.